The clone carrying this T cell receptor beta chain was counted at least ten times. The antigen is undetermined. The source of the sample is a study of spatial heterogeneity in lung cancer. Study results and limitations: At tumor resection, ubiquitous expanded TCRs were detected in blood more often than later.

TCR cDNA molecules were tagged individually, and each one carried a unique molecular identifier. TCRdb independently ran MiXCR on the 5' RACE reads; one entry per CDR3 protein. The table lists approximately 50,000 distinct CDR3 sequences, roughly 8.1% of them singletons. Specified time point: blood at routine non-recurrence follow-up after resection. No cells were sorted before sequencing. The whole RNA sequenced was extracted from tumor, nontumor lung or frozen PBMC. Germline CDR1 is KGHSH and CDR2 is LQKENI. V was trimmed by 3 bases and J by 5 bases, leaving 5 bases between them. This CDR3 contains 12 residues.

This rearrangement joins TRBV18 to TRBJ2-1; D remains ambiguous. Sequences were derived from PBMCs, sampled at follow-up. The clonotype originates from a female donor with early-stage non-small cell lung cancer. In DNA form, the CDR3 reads TGTGCCAGCTCACCGCAGAACAATGAGCAGTTCTTC. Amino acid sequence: CASSPQNNEQFF.